What follows is one TCR beta chain and its context. Compared with germline, one end of the junction differs, possibly owing to a read error. TCR beta cDNA was made from approximately 540 ng total RNA with a constant-region primer. Libraries covering TCR beta were generated through three nested multiplex PCR rounds (using a slightly modified ARM-PCR). It was with TRBV1-TRBV30 forward primers and a C-beta reverse primer that the first two PCR rounds were run, at approximately 10 cycles each. A single record per CDR3 protein comes from TCRdb applying MiXCR to the multiplex PCR reads. Of roughly 330,000 distinct CDR3 sequences listed, less than 65% are singletons. There are 15 residues in the CDR3. Looked up from germline, CDR1 is SGHAT and CDR2 is FQNNGV. The data derive from a study of tumor-infiltrating lymphocytes in primary liver carcinoma. Germline DNA was also extracted, while the blood RNA originated from unsorted whole blood.

Sequenced sample: peripheral blood. The V gene is TRBV11-2, the J gene TRBJ1-4, with D unclear. The receptor was isolated from a middle-aged man with primary liver carcinoma and hepatitis B virus infection. The CDR3 DNA reads as TGTGCCAACAGCCAGTGGGGAGGCAATAATGAAAAACTGTTTTTT. Translating gives CANSQWGGNNEKLFF.